What follows are 9 T cell receptor beta chains derived from one specimen sequenced in a study of shared clonotypes between healthy human individuals (dated by TCRdb to the early 2020s). The receptor library was made with the immunoSEQ multiplex PCR assay. This immuneACCESS table, as held by TCRdb, lists in-frame sequences with V and J called but not all clones. Of the missing ones, under half trace to an unresolved V gene in checked studies; the others have no known cause. This sample lists roughly 1 million clones; about three quarters were detected once. About 1.5% of the sample lies in the top ten. The sequenced sample was memory CD4+ T cells sorted from blood. The meaning of the sample's cell subset or site label: CD45RA-negative fraction. The receptors derive from a man between 18 and 35 years old in good health.

This chain uses TRBV28 with TRBJ1-1; a possible D gene is TRBD1 (5 bases). CDR1 and CDR2 (germline): MDHEN, SYDVKM. Trimming pared 3 bases from V and 1 base from J, leaving 12 bases between. The CDR3 extends over 15 amino acids. CDR3 sequence: CASSLGGRANTEAFF. The CDR3 coding sequence is TGTGCCAGCAGTTTGGGGGGACGGGCGAACACTGAAGCTTTCTTT.

This clone was observed a few times. J is TRBJ2-7 and V is TRBV11-2, with D unclear. Germline V gives CDR1 SGHAT, CDR2 FQNNGV. This CDR3 comprises 14 residues. Trimming left V 0 bases short and J 2 bases short, with 8 bases between. CDR3 sequence (DNA): TGTGCCAGCAGCTTAGACAGGTCAGCCTACGAGCAGTACTTC. Translated, it gives CASSLDRSAYEQYF. Based on the CDR3 plus reference TRBV11-2 and TRBJ2-7, the full variable domain is EAGVAQSPRYKIIEKRQSVAFWCNPISGHATLYWYQQILGQGPKLLIQFQNNGVVDDSQLPKDRFSAERLKGVDSTLKIQPAKLEDSAVYLCASSLDRSAYEQYFGPGTRLTVT.

This rearrangement joins TRBV4-2 to TRBJ1-6; D might be TRBD1 (5 bases). Germline V gene lookup returns CDR1 LGHNA and CDR2 YNFKEQ. This CDR3 comprises 21 residues. The V and J ends lost 0 bases and 5 bases respectively, with 26 bases between them. The CDR3 DNA follows: TGTGCCAGCAGCCAAGATTCTTGGGACCGGGGTATGGTGGGAGATAATTCACCCCTCCACTTT. As protein: CASSQDSWDRGMVGDNSPLHF.

The rearrangement joins TRBV7-9 to TRBJ1-3; D is undetermined. The V end was cut by 4 bases, the J end by 4 bases, with 17 bases between. CDR1 SEHNR and CDR2 FQNEAQ come from the germline V gene (reference sequence). This CDR3 has 16 residues. The DNA for the CDR3 is TGTGCCAGCAGCTCACCACGTGAGGGCGGAGGAAACACCATATATTTT. Residues: CASSSPREGGGNTIYF. The full variable domain, completed using reference TRBV7-9 and TRBJ1-3, is DTGVSQNPRHKITKRGQNVTFRCDPISEHNRLYWYRQTLGQGPEFLTYFQNEAQLEKSRLLSDRFSAERPKGSFSTLEIQRTEQGDSAMYLCASSSPREGGGNTIYFGEGSWLTVV.

The chain links TRBV9 to TRBJ1-5; 7 positions match TRBD1. V trimming: 4 bases; J trimming: 0 bases; junction bases outside the gene matches: 4. The CDR3 contains 15 residues. From germline, CDR1 is SGDLS and CDR2 YYNGEE. CDR3 in DNA: TGTGCCAGCAGCTTGGGGACAGCTAGCAATCAGCCCCAGCATTTT. Translating gives CASSLGTASNQPQHF.

In its sample, this clone was seen a few times. The J gene is TRBJ1-6, the V gene TRBV11-2; unclear D gene. Deletions cut 10 bases from V and 4 bases from J, with 11 bases between. CDR3 length: 13 residues. Germline V gives CDR1 SGHAT, CDR2 FQNNGV. CDR3 DNA sequence: TGTGCCACTAAGGGAGGGTATAATTCACCCCTCCACTTT. Its translation: CATKGGYNSPLHF.

The CDR3 protein is CASSPSGLGSHEQYF. The CDR3 DNA reads TGTGCCAGCAGCCCCTCCGGACTAGGGAGCCACGAGCAGTACTTC. This chain uses TRBV7-2 with TRBJ2-7; 7 bases align to TRBD2. The junction had 12 bases not matched to a gene; V was cut back by 5 bases and J by 5 bases. Germline V gene lookup returns CDR1 SGHTA and CDR2 FQGNSA. This CDR3 region has 15 residues.

The V gene is TRBV4-3, the J gene TRBJ2-1; 11 positions agree with TRBD2. With 1 base clipped from V and 4 bases from J, the junction kept 3 bases outside the gene matches. The CDR3 sequence is 16 residues long. Germline CDR1 and CDR2: LGHNA and YSLEER. The CDR3 coding sequence is TGCGCCAGCAGCCAAGTGGGGACTAGCGGATACAATGAGCAGTTCTTC. It encodes CASSQVGTSGYNEQFF.

This chain joins TRBV27 and TRBJ1-6; unclear D gene. The CDR3 consists of 12 residues. V lost 5 bases and J lost 9, with 8 bases in between. CDR1 is MNHEY, CDR2 SMNVEV, per germline (reference sequence). The CDR3 loop is CASSRNTSPLHF. The CDR3 DNA sequence: TGTGCCAGCAGTAGGAACACTTCACCCCTCCACTTT.